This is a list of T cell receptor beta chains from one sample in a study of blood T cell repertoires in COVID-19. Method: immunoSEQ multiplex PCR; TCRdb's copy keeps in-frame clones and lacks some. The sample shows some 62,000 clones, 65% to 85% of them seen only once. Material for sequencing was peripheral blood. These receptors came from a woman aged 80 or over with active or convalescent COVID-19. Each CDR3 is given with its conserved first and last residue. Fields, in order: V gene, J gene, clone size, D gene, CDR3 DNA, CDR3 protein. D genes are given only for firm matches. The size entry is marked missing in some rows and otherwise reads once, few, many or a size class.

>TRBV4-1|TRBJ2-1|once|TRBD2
TGCGCCAGCAGCCAAGGACTAGCGGGAGACGTCAATGAGCAGTTCTTC
CASSQGLAGDVNEQFF
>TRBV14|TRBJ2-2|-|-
TGTGCCAGCACCCTGGTAAGAGGAGAGGAGCTGTTTTTT
CASTLVRGEELFF
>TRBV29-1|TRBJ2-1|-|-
TGCAGCGTTCAACGGACAGACTACAATGAGCAGTTCTTC
CSVQRTDYNEQFF
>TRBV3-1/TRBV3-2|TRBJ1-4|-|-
TGTGCCAGCACCCCGGGGGCAACTAATGAAAAACTGTTTTTT
CASTPGATNEKLFF
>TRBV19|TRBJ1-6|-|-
TGTGCCAGTAGTATTCGGGTCCGGAGGGATTCACCCCTCCACTTT
CASSIRVRRDSPLHF
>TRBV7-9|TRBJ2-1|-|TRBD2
TGTGCCAGCAGCGCCCTTAGCGGCGGGGGGTACAATGAGCAGTTCTTC
CASSALSGGGYNEQFF
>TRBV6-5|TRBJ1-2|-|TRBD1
TGTGCCAGCTCAGGGGGGATTCCCGGGGATGGCTACACCTTC
CASSGGIPGDGYTF
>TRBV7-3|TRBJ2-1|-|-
TGTGCCAGCAGCTCCCGACTAGTCTATCCCTACAATGAGCAGTTCTTC
CASSSRLVYPYNEQFF
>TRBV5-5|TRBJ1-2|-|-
TGTGCCAGCAGCTTGTATGTCACCGAGAACTGGGGCCATGGCTACACCTTC
CASSLYVTENWGHGYTF
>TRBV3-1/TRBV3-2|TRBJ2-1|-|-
TGTGCCAGCAGCCTTTGGGAGGCACAAGAGCAGTTCTTC
CASSLWEAQEQFF
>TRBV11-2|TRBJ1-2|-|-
TGTGCCAGCAGCCCGGGAGCGGGGTCCCACTATGGCTACACCTTC
CASSPGAGSHYGYTF
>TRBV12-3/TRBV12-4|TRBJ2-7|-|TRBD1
TGTGCCAGCAGTTTGAACGGACAGGCCCCGAGGTACTTC
CASSLNGQAPRYF
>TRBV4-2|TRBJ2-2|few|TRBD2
TGTGCCAGCAGCCAAGGGACGGCAGGACTAGCGGGTACCGGGGAGCTGTTTTTT
CASSQGTAGLAGTGELFF
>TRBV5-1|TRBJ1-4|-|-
TGCGCCAGCAGCCTAGGGACAATCCTTAATGAAAAACTGTTTTTT
CASSLGTILNEKLFF
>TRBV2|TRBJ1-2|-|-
TGTGCCAGCAGTGAAGCCCGTGGGCGTGGCTACACCTTC
CASSEARGRGYTF
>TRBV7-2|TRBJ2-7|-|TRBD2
TGTGCCAGCAGCTTAGCGTATCTGGGAGCGGGGAACGGCGAGCAGTACTTC
CASSLAYLGAGNGEQYF
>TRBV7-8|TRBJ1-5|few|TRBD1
TGTGCCAGCAGCTTAGCCGGGACAGCCCAGCCCCAGCATTTT
CASSLAGTAQPQHF
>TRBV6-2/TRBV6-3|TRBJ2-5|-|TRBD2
TGTGCCAGCACCCCACGGGAGCGGGGGGTACAAGAGACCCAGTACTTC
CASTPRERGVQETQYF
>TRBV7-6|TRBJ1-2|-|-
TGTGCCAGCAGCTTAGTTGCAGGGGAAAATAACTATGGCTACACCTTC
CASSLVAGENNYGYTF
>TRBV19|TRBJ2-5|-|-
TGTGCCAGTAGCCAGGGGTCCCAAGAGACCCAGTACTTC
CASSQGSQETQYF
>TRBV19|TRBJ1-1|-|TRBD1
TGTGCCAGTAGGGGCTCAGGGACAGCCACTGAAGCTTTCTTT
CASRGSGTATEAFF
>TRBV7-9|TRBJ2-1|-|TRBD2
TGTGCCAGCAGCTCGACAACCGGGACTAGAGACATCAATGAGCAGTTCTTC
CASSSTTGTRDINEQFF
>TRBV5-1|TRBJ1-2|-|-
TGCGCCAGCAGCTTTATAGCGGGGTCTGAACTGGAGGGCTACACCTTC
CASSFIAGSELEGYTF
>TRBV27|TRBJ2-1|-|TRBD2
TGTGCCAGCAGGCCGACTAGCGGGGATCTCTACAATGAGCAGTTCTTC
CASRPTSGDLYNEQFF
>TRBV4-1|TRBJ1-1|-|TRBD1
TGCGCCAGCAGCCAAGACCGGACAGGAGTGAACACTGAAGCTTTCTTT
CASSQDRTGVNTEAFF
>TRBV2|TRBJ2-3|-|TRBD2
TGTGCCAGTAAGGGAGGGTCTAGCGGGGGTACAGATACGCAGTATTTT
CASKGGSSGGTDTQYF
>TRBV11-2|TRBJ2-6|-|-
TGTGCCAGCAGCTTAAGGGGCTCTGGGGCCAACGTCCTGACTTTC
CASSLRGSGANVLTF
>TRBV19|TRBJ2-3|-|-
TGTGCCAGTAGTATAGCAAACACAGATACGCAGTATTTT
CASSIANTDTQYF
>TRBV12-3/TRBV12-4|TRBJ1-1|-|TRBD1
TGTGCCAGCATTGGGACAGTGAACACTGAAGCTTTCTTT
CASIGTVNTEAFF
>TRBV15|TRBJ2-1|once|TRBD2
TGTGCCACCAGCCCCATGGGGCAGCGGGGGGGCTACAATGAGCAGTTCTTC
CATSPMGQRGGYNEQFF
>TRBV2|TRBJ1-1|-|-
TGTGCCAGCACCGGAGAGGTGAACACTGAAGCTTTCTTT
CASTGEVNTEAFF